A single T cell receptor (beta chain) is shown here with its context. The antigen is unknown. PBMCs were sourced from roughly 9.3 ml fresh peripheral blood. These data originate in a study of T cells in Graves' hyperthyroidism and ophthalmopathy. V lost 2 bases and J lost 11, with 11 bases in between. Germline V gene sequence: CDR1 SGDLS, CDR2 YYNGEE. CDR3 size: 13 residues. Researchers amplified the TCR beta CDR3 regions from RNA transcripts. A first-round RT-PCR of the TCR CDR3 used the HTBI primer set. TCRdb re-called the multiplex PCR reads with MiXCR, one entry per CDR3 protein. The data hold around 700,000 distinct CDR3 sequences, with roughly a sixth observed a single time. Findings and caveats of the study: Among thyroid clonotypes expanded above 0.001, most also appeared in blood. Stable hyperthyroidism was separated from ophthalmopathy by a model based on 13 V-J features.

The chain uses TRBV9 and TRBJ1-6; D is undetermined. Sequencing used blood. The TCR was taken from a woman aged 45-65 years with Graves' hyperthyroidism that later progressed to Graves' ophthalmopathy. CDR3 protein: CASSVRAGAPLHF. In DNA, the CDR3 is TGTGCCAGCAGCGTGAGGGCGGGAGCACCCCTCCACTTT.